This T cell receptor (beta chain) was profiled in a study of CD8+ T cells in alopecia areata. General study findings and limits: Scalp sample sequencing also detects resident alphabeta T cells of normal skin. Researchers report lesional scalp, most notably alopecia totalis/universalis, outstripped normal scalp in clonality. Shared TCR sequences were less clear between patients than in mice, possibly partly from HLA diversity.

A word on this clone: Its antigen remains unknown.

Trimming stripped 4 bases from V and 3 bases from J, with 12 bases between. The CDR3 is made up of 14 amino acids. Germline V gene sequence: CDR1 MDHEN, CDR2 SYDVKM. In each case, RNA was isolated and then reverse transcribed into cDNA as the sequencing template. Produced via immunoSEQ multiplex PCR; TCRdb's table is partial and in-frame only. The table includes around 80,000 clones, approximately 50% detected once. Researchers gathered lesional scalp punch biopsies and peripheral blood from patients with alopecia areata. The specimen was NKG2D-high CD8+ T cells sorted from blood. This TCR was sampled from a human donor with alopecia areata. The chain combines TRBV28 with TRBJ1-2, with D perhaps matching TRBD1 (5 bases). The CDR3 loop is CASSSLGTDYGYTF. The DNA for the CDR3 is TGTGCCAGCAGTTCCCTTGGGACGGACTATGGCTACACCTTC.